This T cell receptor (beta chain) originates from a study of cytomegalovirus exposure and HLA in healthy donors. Findings and caveats of the study: As was reported, the HLA-A and HLA-B alleles of most subjects were accurately predicted from TCR beta sequences. Later on, a genetic analysis was performed. It linked a missense variant in DCLRE1C with V- and J-gene trimming of TCR beta.

Comment on this clone: Antigen: not known.

The study ran its PCR with 60 Vbeta and 13 Jbeta primers. The table came from immunoSEQ multiplex PCR; TCRdb's copy has only in-frame clones and leaves some out. This listing includes more than 130,000 clones. The length of the CDR3 is 15 residues. The V and J ends lost 5 bases and 0 bases, in that order; junction bases with no gene match: 2. Per germline, CDR1 MRHNA and CDR2 SNTAGT. The specimen was PBMCs. This chain connects TRBV6-4 to TRBJ2-1; 9 bases match TRBD2. The receptor comes from a man aged 40-50 years in good health and CMV-seronegative. CDR3 bases: TGTGCCAGCAGTCGGCGGGGGGGCTCCTACAATGAGCAGTTCTTC. Its translation: CASSRRGGSYNEQFF.